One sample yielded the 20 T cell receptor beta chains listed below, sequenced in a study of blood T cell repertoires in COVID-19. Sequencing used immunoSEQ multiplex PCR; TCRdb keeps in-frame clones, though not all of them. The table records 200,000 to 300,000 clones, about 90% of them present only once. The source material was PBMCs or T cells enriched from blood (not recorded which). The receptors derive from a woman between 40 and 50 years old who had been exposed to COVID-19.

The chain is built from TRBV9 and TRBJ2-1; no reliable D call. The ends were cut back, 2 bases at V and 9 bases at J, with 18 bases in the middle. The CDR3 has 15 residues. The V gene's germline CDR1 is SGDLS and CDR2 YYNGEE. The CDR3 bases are TGTGCCAGCAGCGTCCGCGCCTACCTTTACGGTGAGCAGTTCTTC. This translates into CASSVRAYLYGEQFF. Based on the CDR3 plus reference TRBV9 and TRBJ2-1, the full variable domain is DSGVTQTPKHLITATGQRVTLRCSPRSGDLSVYWYQQSLDQGLQFLIQYYNGEERAKGNILERFSAQQFPDLHSELNLSSLELGDSALYFCASSVRAYLYGEQFFGPGTRLTVL.

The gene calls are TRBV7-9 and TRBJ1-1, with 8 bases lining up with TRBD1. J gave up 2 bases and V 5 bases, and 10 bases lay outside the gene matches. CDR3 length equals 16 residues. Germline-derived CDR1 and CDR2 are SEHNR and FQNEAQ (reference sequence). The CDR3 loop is CASSRRKGQGNTEAFF. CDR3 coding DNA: TGTGCCAGCAGCCGCCGGAAAGGACAGGGTAACACTGAAGCTTTCTTT.

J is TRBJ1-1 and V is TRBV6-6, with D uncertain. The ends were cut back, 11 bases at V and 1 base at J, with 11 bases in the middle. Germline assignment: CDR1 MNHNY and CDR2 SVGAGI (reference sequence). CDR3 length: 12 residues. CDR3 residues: CAGQDWNTEAFF. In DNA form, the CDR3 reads TGTGCCGGTCAGGACTGGAACACTGAAGCTTTCTTT.

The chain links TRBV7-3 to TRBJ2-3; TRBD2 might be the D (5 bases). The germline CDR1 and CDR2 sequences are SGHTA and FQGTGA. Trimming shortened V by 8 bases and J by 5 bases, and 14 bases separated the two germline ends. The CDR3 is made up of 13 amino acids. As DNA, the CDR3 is TGTGCCAGCTCGGAGGCAGGTCGAGATACGCAGTATTTT. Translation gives CASSEAGRDTQYF.

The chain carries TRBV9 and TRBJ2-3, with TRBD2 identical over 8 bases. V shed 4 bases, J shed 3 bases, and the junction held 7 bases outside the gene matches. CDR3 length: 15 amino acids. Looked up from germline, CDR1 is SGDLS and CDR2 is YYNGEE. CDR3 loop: CASSFSGVLTDTQYF. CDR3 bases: TGTGCCAGCAGCTTTAGCGGGGTCTTAACAGATACGCAGTATTTT.

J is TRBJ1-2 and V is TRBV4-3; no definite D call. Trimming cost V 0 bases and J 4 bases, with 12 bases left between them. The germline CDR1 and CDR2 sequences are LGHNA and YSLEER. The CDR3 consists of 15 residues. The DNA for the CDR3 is TGCGCCAGCAGCCAAGATTTTGCGGCCTCCTATGGCTACACCTTC. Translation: CASSQDFAASYGYTF.

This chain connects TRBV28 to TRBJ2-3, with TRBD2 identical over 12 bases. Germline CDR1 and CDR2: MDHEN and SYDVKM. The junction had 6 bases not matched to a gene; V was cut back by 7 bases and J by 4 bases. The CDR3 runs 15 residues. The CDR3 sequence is CASTSGGAGPDTQYF. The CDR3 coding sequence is TGTGCCAGCACTAGCGGGGGGGCCGGTCCAGATACGCAGTATTTT. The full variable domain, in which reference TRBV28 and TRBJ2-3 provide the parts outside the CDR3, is DVKVTQSSRYLVKRTGEKVFLECVQDMDHENMFWYRQDPGLGLRLIYFSYDVKMKEKGDIPEGYSVSREKKERFSLILESASTNQTSMYLCASTSGGAGPDTQYFGPGTRLTVL.

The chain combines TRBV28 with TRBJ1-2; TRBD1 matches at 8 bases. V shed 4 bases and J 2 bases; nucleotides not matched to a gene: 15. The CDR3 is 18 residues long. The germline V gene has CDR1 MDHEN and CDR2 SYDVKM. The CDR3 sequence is CASSSPELTGEGNYGYTF. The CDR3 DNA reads TGTGCCAGCAGTTCTCCGGAATTGACAGGGGAAGGGAACTATGGCTACACCTTC.

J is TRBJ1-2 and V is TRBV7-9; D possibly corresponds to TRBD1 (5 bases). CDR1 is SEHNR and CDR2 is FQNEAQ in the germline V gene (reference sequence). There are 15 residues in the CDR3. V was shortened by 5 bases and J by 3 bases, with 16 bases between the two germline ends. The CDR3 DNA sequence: TGTGCCAGCAGCACCCGGACGGGGGACGACTATGGCTACACCTTC. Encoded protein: CASSTRTGDDYGYTF.

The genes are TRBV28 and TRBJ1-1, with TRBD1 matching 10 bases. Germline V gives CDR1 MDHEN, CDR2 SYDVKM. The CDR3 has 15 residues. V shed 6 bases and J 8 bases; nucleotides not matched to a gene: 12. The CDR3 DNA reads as TGTGCCAGCAGAGGGACAGGGGCCTACCGGGGAGAAGCTTTCTTT. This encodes CASRGTGAYRGEAFF.

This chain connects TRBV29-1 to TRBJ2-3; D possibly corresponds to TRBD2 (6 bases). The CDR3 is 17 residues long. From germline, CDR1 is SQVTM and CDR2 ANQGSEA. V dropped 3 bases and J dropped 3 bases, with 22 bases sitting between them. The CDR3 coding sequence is TGCAGCGTTGAGATCCCGTTTGCGGGGAGCGAGACAGATACGCAGTATTTT. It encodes CSVEIPFAGSETDTQYF.

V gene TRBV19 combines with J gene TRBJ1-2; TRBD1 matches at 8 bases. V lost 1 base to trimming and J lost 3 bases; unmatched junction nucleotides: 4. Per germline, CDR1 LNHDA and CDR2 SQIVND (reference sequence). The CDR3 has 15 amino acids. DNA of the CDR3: TGTGCCAGTAGTATAGTACAGGGGGTAGACTATGGCTACACCTTC. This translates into CASSIVQGVDYGYTF. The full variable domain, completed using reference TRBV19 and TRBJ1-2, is DGGITQSPKYLFRKEGQNVTLSCEQNLNHDAMYWYRQDPGQGLRLIYYSQIVNDFQKGDIAEGYSVSREKKESFPLTVTSAQKNPTAFYLCASSIVQGVDYGYTFGSGTRLTVV.

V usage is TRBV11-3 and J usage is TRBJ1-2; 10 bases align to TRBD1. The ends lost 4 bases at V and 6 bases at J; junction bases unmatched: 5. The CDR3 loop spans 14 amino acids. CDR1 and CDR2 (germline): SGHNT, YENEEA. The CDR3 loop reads CASSWGQGSDGYTF. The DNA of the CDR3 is TGTGCCAGCAGCTGGGGACAGGGGAGCGATGGCTACACCTTC.

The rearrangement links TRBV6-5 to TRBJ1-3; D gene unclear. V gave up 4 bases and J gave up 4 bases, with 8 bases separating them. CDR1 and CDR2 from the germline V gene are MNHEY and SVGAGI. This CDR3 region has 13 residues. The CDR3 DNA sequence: TGTGCCAGCAGTTTCGGGGTCGGAAACACCATATATTTT. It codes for CASSFGVGNTIYF.

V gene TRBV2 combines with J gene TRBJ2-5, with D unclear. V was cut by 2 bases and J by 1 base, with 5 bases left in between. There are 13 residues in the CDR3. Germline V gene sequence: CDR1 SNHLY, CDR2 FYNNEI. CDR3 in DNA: TGTGCCAGCAGTGAACAGGTCCAAGAGACCCAGTACTTC. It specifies CASSEQVQETQYF.

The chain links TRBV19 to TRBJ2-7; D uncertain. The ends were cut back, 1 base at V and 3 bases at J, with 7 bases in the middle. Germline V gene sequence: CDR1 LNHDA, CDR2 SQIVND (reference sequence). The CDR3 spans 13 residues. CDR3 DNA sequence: TGTGCCAGTAGTATAGGGCATCTCTACGAGCAGTACTTC. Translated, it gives CASSIGHLYEQYF.

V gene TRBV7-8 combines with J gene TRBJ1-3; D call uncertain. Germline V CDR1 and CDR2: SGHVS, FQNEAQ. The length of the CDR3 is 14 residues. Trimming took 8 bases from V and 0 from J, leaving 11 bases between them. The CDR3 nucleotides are TGTGCCAGCGGGCTCGGTAGCTCTGGAAACACCATATATTTT. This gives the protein CASGLGSSGNTIYF.

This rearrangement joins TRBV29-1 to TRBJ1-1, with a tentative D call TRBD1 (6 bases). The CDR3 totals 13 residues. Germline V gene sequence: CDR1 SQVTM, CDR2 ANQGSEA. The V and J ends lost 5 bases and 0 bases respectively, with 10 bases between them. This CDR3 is CSVTQGLNTEAFF. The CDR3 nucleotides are TGCAGCGTTACACAGGGTTTGAACACTGAAGCTTTCTTT. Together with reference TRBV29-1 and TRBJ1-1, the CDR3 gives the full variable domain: SAVISQKPSRDICQRGTSLTIQCQVDSQVTMMFWYRQQPGQSLTLIATANQGSEATYESGFVIDKFPISRPNLTFSTLTVSNMSPEDSSIYLCSVTQGLNTEAFFGQGTRLTVV.

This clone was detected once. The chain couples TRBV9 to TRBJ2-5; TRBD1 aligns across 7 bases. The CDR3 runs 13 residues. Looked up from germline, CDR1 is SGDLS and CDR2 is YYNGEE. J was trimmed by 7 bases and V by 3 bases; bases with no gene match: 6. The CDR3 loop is CASSAPGQMTQYF. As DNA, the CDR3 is TGTGCCAGCAGCGCCCCGGGACAGATGACCCAGTACTTC.

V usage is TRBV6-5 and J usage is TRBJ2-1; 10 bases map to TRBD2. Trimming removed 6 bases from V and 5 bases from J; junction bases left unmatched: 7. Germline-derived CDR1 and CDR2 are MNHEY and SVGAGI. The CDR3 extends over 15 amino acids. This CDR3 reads CASRSSGGADNEQFF. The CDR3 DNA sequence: TGTGCCAGCAGAAGCAGCGGGGGGGCTGACAATGAGCAGTTCTTC.